This T cell receptor beta chain is from a study of T-cell reconstitution after alpha-beta-depleted transplantation in children. J lost 3 bases, V lost 5 bases, and 4 bases had no gene match. This CDR3 region has 13 residues. Unique molecular identifiers tagged the TCRbeta library. TCRdb re-called the PCR reads through MiXCR, storing one row per CDR3 protein. The sample has almost 500,000 distinct CDR3 sequences, around 12% seen once; the top ten hold 4.5% to 6%. This chain links TRBV12-3 or TRBV12-4 with TRBJ2-7; 7 bases match TRBD1. This receptor was obtained from a human donor who donated a stem cell graft to a child with combined immunodeficiency. The input for sequencing was PBMCs from the stem cell graft donor, taken from the stem cell graft. CDR3: CASSIHRGYEQYF. The DNA for the CDR3 is TGTGCCAGCAGTATACACAGGGGCTACGAGCAGTACTTC.